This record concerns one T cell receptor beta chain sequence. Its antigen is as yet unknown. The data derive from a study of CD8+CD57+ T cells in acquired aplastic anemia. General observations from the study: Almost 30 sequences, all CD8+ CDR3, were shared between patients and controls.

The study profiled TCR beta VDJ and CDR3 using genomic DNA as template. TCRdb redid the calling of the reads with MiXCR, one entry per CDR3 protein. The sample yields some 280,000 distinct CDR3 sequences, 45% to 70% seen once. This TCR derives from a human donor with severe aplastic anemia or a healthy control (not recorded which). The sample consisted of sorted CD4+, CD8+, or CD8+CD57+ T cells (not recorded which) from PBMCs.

The CDR3 DNA reads TGTGCCACCAGTGGATCTAGCGGGGGAGAGACCCAGTACTTC. The encoded protein is CATSGSSGGETQYF. The chain uses TRBV24-1 and TRBJ2-5, with 10 bases fitting TRBD2. Germline lookup yields CDR1 KGHDR and CDR2 SFDVKD. The trim removed 5 bases at V and 4 bases at J, leaving 3 bases unmatched. This CDR3 is 14 amino acids long.